This T cell receptor beta chain was captured by sequencing in a study of control samples from healthy donors and cancer patients. Profiling relied on immunoSEQ multiplex PCR, and the TCRdb table lists in-frame clones only, not all of them. The sample yields approximately 65,000 clones, 89% seen once. Germline CDR1 and CDR2: MNHEY and SVGAGI. Trimming pared 6 bases from V and 3 bases from J, leaving 10 bases between. The CDR3 extends over 13 amino acids. The rearrangement joins TRBV6-5 to TRBJ2-3; D call uncertain. The source is a man aged 60 to 75 with lung cancer. The source material was PBMCs. The chain's CDR3 is CASRLQGTDTQYF. CDR3 coding DNA: TGTGCCAGCAGGCTCCAAGGGACAGATACGCAGTATTTT.